These 28 T cell receptor beta chains were sequenced from one sample in a study of beta chain features in type 1 diabetes. Every isolated RNA sample was fully reverse transcribed, so sequencing captured expressed TCRB transcripts. The protocol was immunoSEQ multiplex PCR, while the TCRdb copy is restricted to in-frame clones and leaves out a portion. The table lists about 370,000 clones, over 13% of them singletons. Sequencing was carried out using naive CD4+ T cells from blood. These receptors all stem from a woman between 18 and 30 years old in good health.

This clone was observed a handful of times. The chain has TRBV2 and TRBJ1-3; D not certain. This CDR3 is 13 amino acids long. V lost 4 bases and J 4 bases, leaving 8 bases between the germline ends. CDR1 is SNHLY and CDR2 is FYNNEI in the germline V gene. DNA for the CDR3: TGTGCCAGCAGTGCGGGGTACGGAAACACCATATATTTT. Its protein is CASSAGYGNTIYF.

The chain employs TRBV29-1 and TRBJ2-2; weak D call: TRBD1 (6 bases). There are 13 residues in the CDR3. Deletions cut 8 bases from V and 1 base from J, with 11 bases between. Germline V gives CDR1 SQVTM, CDR2 ANQGSEA. Here the CDR3 reads CSTKQGNTGELFF. CDR3 sequence (DNA): TGCAGCACAAAACAGGGGAACACCGGGGAGCTGTTTTTT.

The rearrangement uses TRBV5-5 and TRBJ2-2; D ambiguous. V was trimmed by 0 bases and J by 2 bases, leaving 14 bases between them. CDR3 length: 17 amino acids. CDR1 and CDR2 (germline): SGHKS, YYEKEE (reference sequence). The CDR3 reads CASSLGIPQTNTGELFF. In DNA form, the CDR3 reads TGTGCCAGCAGCTTGGGTATCCCACAGACAAACACCGGGGAGCTGTTTTTT.

V usage is TRBV4-2 and J usage is TRBJ2-7; 12 bases map to TRBD2. This CDR3 region has 17 residues. Germline CDR1 is LGHNA and CDR2 is YNFKEQ. With 0 bases clipped from V and 5 bases from J, the junction kept 8 bases outside the gene matches. CDR3 nucleotide sequence: TGTGCCAGCAGCCAAGACCTCACTAGCGGGAGGCAAAACGAGCAGTACTTC. It translates to CASSQDLTSGRQNEQYF.

This clone has just a few counts. V usage is TRBV7-9 and J usage is TRBJ1-1, with TRBD1 as a possible D gene (6 bases). This CDR3 spans 14 amino acids. Germline V gene lookup returns CDR1 SEHNR and CDR2 FQNEAQ (reference sequence). Trimming took off 8 bases at V and 6 bases at J, with 19 bases between the two ends. The CDR3 region is CASFDTNRDAEAFF. CDR3 bases: TGTGCCAGCTTCGATACAAACAGGGACGCTGAAGCTTTCTTT. The full variable domain, in which reference TRBV7-9 and TRBJ1-1 provide the parts outside the CDR3, is DTGVSQNPRHKITKRGQNVTFRCDPISEHNRLYWYRQTLGQGPEFLTYFQNEAQLEKSRLLSDRFSAERPKGSFSTLEIQRTEQGDSAMYLCASFDTNRDAEAFFGQGTRLTVV.

The sample holds a few counts of this clone. The gene calls are TRBV7-9 and TRBJ2-5, with TRBD2 matching over 7 bases. The ends lost 5 bases at V and 5 bases at J; junction bases unmatched: 17. The CDR3 contains 17 residues. Germline V gene sequence: CDR1 SEHNR, CDR2 FQNEAQ (reference sequence). As DNA, the CDR3 is TGTGCCAGCAGCCCGGGTGAGCGGGGAGCCTTCCTGGAGACCCAGTACTTC. It is translated as CASSPGERGAFLETQYF.

The chain recombines TRBV15 with TRBJ2-7, with 8 bases aligning to TRBD1. This CDR3 has 17 amino acids. Losses at the gene ends were 5 bases for V and 3 bases for J; bases not matched to a gene: 15. CDR1 and CDR2 from the germline V gene are LNHNV and YYDKDF (reference sequence). This CDR3 is CATSSRGGTGPLYEQYF. Written as DNA, the CDR3 is TGTGCCACCAGCTCCAGAGGGGGGACAGGTCCACTCTACGAGCAGTACTTC.

This clone was recorded once. The rearrangement links TRBV30 to TRBJ2-5; 7 bases match TRBD2. The V segment lost 3 bases and the J segment 9 bases; nucleotides outside the gene matches: 4. The CDR3 length is 11 residues. In germline, CDR1 is GTSNPN, CDR2 SVGIG (reference sequence). The CDR3 protein is CAWSESGAQYF. DNA for the CDR3: TGTGCCTGGAGCGAAAGCGGGGCCCAGTACTTC.

The genes are TRBV30 and TRBJ2-3; TRBD2 matches at 12 bases. Germline CDR1 and CDR2: GTSNPN and SVGIG (reference sequence). After removal of 1 base from V and 4 bases from J, the junction contained 9 bases not matched to a gene. There are 17 residues in the CDR3. Here the CDR3 reads CAWSASPLAGGPDTQYF. DNA for the CDR3: TGTGCCTGGAGTGCGTCACCTCTAGCGGGAGGGCCAGATACGCAGTATTTT.

The genes are TRBV7-9 and TRBJ1-1; TRBD1 agrees at 8 bases. With V trimmed by 4 bases and J by 6 bases, 7 bases remained unmatched. Per the germline V gene, CDR1 is SEHNR and CDR2 is FQNEAQ (reference sequence). CDR3 length equals 14 residues. The CDR3 nucleotides are TGTGCCAGCAGCTACACTATACAGGGGGCTGAAGCTTTCTTT. Translated: CASSYTIQGAEAFF.

A few counts support this clone. This sequence joins TRBV2 and TRBJ2-7; perhaps TRBD1 as D (6 bases). The CDR3 has 13 amino acids. V was trimmed by 8 bases and J by 3 bases, leaving 14 bases between them. CDR1 is SNHLY, CDR2 FYNNEI, per germline. CDR3 in amino acids: CASSAGRGYEQYF. The CDR3 DNA reads as TGTGCCAGCTCGGCAGGCAGGGGCTACGAGCAGTACTTC.

This clone was detected only a few times. The chain links TRBV6-1 to TRBJ1-5; 8 bases agree with TRBD1. V gave up 1 base and J gave up 5 bases; unmatched junction bases: 4. Germline V CDR1 and CDR2: MNHNS, SASEGT. This CDR3 has 15 amino acids. CDR3 DNA: TGTGCCAGCAGTGAAGGGGCAGGGGGCCATCAGCCCCAGCATTTT. This sequence encodes CASSEGAGGHQPQHF.

This chain connects TRBV9 to TRBJ2-1, with TRBD1 matching over 8 bases. The V and J ends lost 0 bases and 9 bases, in that order; junction bases with no gene match: 2. This CDR3 has 13 amino acids. Germline lookup yields CDR1 SGDLS and CDR2 YYNGEE. The CDR3 region is CASSVGQGFEQFF. As DNA, the CDR3 is TGTGCCAGCAGCGTAGGACAGGGGTTTGAGCAGTTCTTC.

There are a few counts of this clone. The chain couples TRBV27 to TRBJ1-5; 10 nucleotides align to TRBD1. The germline V gene has CDR1 MNHEY and CDR2 SMNVEV (reference sequence). This CDR3 is built from 14 residues. V gave up 3 bases and J gave up 6 bases; unmatched junction bases: 2. The CDR3 is CASSFGQGVQPQHF. The CDR3 nucleotides read TGTGCCAGCAGTTTTGGACAGGGGGTTCAGCCCCAGCATTTT.

This chain connects TRBV4-3 to TRBJ2-3; a possible D gene is TRBD2 (6 bases). Germline V gene lookup returns CDR1 LGHNA and CDR2 YSLEER. The CDR3 spans 20 residues. V lost 0 bases and J lost 2, with 24 bases in between. The CDR3 DNA reads TGCGCCAGCAGCCAAGAACGGGCAGCTTTACTAGCAGAATTCACAGATACGCAGTATTTT. Translating it yields CASSQERAALLAEFTDTQYF.

The rearrangement uses TRBV2 and TRBJ1-5; 11 bases line up with TRBD1. Germline V gene sequence: CDR1 SNHLY, CDR2 FYNNEI. CDR3 length equals 16 residues. With V trimmed by 5 bases and J by 9 bases, 12 bases remained unmatched. Here the CDR3 DNA reads TGTGCCAGCAGTACAGGGACAGGGGGTTTAGTGCGGCCCCAGCATTTT. The encoded protein is CASSTGTGGLVRPQHF.

This clone was seen a few times. The J gene is TRBJ2-7, the V gene TRBV30; D perhaps matches TRBD2 (5 bases). The CDR3 spans 13 residues. Trimming cost V 0 bases and J 3 bases, with 9 bases left between them. Germline V lookup: CDR1 GTSNPN, CDR2 SVGIG (reference sequence). The CDR3 spells CAWSVQEGYEQYF. The CDR3 DNA sequence: TGTGCCTGGAGTGTACAAGAGGGCTACGAGCAGTACTTC.

This clone came up a few times. The J gene is TRBJ2-7, the V gene TRBV5-4; the D gene is possibly TRBD2 (6 bases). The germline V and J ends were trimmed by 4 bases and 0 bases, with 17 bases remaining between them. The length of the CDR3 is 16 residues. Germline V gene lookup returns CDR1 SGHNT and CDR2 YYREEE (reference sequence). The CDR3 coding sequence is TGTGCCAGCAGCCCGGGGACTTACCCAAGCTCCTACGAGCAGTACTTC. This codes for CASSPGTYPSSYEQYF.

The gene calls are TRBV30 and TRBJ2-7, with TRBD1 matching over 8 bases. This CDR3 is built from 14 residues. Germline V CDR1 and CDR2: GTSNPN, SVGIG (reference sequence). With 0 bases clipped from V and 7 bases from J, the junction kept 8 bases outside the gene matches. CDR3 in DNA: TGTGCCTGGAGTGTAACAGGGGGGACGAGAGAGCAGTACTTC. Its translation: CAWSVTGGTREQYF.

This clone appeared a few times. This chain connects TRBV27 to TRBJ1-2, with 7 bases lining up with TRBD1. The CDR3 spans 15 residues. Germline CDR1 and CDR2: MNHEY and SMNVEV (reference sequence). Trimming removed 5 bases from V and 3 bases from J; junction bases left unmatched: 9. As DNA, the CDR3 is TGTGCCAGCAGTCTAAGACAGGGCTTAGACTATGGCTACACCTTC. Its protein is CASSLRQGLDYGYTF.

The chain joins TRBV7-2 to TRBJ1-4, with D hard to call. V was shortened by 7 bases and J by 0 bases, with 12 bases between the two germline ends. The CDR3 loop spans 15 amino acids. The germline gives CDR1 SGHTA, CDR2 FQGNSA. CDR3: CASNPRGATNEKLFF. CDR3 in DNA: TGTGCCAGCAACCCTCGAGGCGCAACTAATGAAAAACTGTTTTTT.

V is TRBV14 and J is TRBJ1-1, with D possibly matching TRBD1 (5 bases). Trimming removed 6 bases from V and 0 bases from J, with 14 bases in between. The germline gives CDR1 SGHDN, CDR2 FVKESK. The CDR3 contains 15 residues. CDR3 nucleotide sequence: TGTGCCAGCAGAGAAAGGGGTCGGATGAACACTGAAGCTTTCTTT. As protein: CASRERGRMNTEAFF.

The table lists this clone with a few counts. This chain links TRBV30 with TRBJ2-1; D is possibly TRBD2 (6 bases). CDR3 length equals 14 residues. The germline V gene has CDR1 GTSNPN and CDR2 SVGIG (reference sequence). With 0 bases removed from V and 9 bases from J, the gap between germline ends came to 15 bases. CDR3 sequence: CAWSVLHGGTEQFF. CDR3 sequence (DNA): TGTGCCTGGAGTGTTTTACACGGCGGGACTGAGCAGTTCTTC. The full variable domain, completed using reference TRBV30 and TRBJ2-1, is SQTIHQWPATLVQPVGSPLSLECTVEGTSNPNLYWYRQAAGRGLQLLFYSVGIGQISSEVPQNLSASRPQDRQFILSSKKLLLSDSGFYLCAWSVLHGGTEQFFGPGTRLTVL.

This clone appeared a few times. V gene TRBV27 combines with J gene TRBJ1-5; tentatively, D is TRBD1 (5 bases). This CDR3 is 16 amino acids long. Germline assignment: CDR1 MNHEY and CDR2 SMNVEV (reference sequence). The V and J ends lost 1 base and 2 bases respectively, with 12 bases between them. In nucleotides, the CDR3 is TGTGCCAGCAGTTTATGGTATGGGGGGGGCAATCAGCCCCAGCATTTT. Encoded protein: CASSLWYGGGNQPQHF.

The chain's CDR3 is CASSLGGTSGINEQFF. The CDR3 DNA sequence: TGTGCCAGCAGCTTGGGCGGGACTAGCGGGATTAATGAGCAGTTCTTC. The chain carries TRBV5-4 and TRBJ2-1, with 13 positions matching TRBD2. Germline V CDR1 and CDR2: SGHNT, YYREEE (reference sequence). There are 16 residues in the CDR3. Trimming cost V 0 bases and J 7 bases; bases outside gene matches: 4.

The chain has TRBV5-4 and TRBJ2-7, with TRBD2 identical over 7 bases. The CDR3 covers 15 residues. Trimming took 2 bases from V and 7 from J; bases not matched to a gene: 12. The V gene's germline CDR1 is SGHNT and CDR2 YYREEE (reference sequence). CDR3 sequence (DNA): TGTGCCAGCAGCTTTCCGGTGGGGGGAGCGGGAGAGCAGTACTTC. The encoded protein is CASSFPVGGAGEQYF.

The sample holds one count of this clone. The chain links TRBV9 to TRBJ2-3; TRBD1 matches at 10 bases. CDR3 length: 15 amino acids. J was trimmed by 3 bases and V by 2 bases; bases with no gene match: 3. Germline V lookup: CDR1 SGDLS, CDR2 YYNGEE. The CDR3 DNA is TGTGCCAGCAGCGTCTGGGACAGGGGAACAGATACGCAGTATTTT. Amino acid sequence: CASSVWDRGTDTQYF.

The chain is built from TRBV15 and TRBJ2-1; D perhaps matches TRBD1 (6 bases). CDR1 is LNHNV and CDR2 is YYDKDF in the germline V gene (reference sequence). V dropped 0 bases and J dropped 7 bases, with 10 bases sitting between them. This CDR3 has 14 amino acids. CDR3 DNA: TGTGCCACCAGCAGAGATCAGGGGCCGAATGAGCAGTTCTTC. It translates to CATSRDQGPNEQFF.